What follows are 10 T cell receptor beta chains derived from one specimen sequenced in a study of spatial heterogeneity in lung cancer. The time point denotes: blood at routine non-recurrence follow-up after resection. TCRdb recomputed calls from the 5' RACE reads with MiXCR, one row per CDR3 protein. This sample contains more than 25 distinct CDR3 sequences. The sequencing used PBMCs, collected at follow-up. These receptors all stem from a male donor with early-stage non-small cell lung cancer.

This clonotype was observed a few times. Within a library made for alpha chains, this beta chain is off target, and its count is uninformative. The genes are TRBV9 and TRBJ2-5; D is ambiguous. The ends were cut back, 0 bases at V and 5 bases at J, with 14 bases in the middle. CDR3 length equals 15 residues. From germline, CDR1 is SGDLS and CDR2 YYNGEE. This chain's CDR3 is CASSVAVGPSETQYF. The CDR3 DNA is TGTGCCAGCAGCGTAGCGGTCGGCCCCTCGGAGACCCAGTACTTC.

Worth noting for this clonotype: With the library built for alpha chains, this beta chain is off target and its frequency is not meaningful. This chain links TRBV5-1 with TRBJ2-3; TRBD1 agrees at 9 bases. This CDR3 is 15 amino acids long. The trim removed 3 bases at V and 0 bases at J, leaving 2 bases unmatched. Germline loops: CDR1 SGHRS, CDR2 YFSETQ. The CDR3 coding sequence is TGCGCCAGCAGCTCGGGACAGGGTAGCACAGATACGCAGTATTTT. This gives the protein CASSSGQGSTDTQYF. The variable domain in full, with the rest retrieved from reference TRBV5-1 and TRBJ2-3, is KAGVTQTPRYLIKTRGQQVTLSCSPISGHRSVSWYQQTPGQGLQFLFEYFSETQRNKGNFPGRFSGRQFSNSRSEMNVSTLELGDSALYLCASSSGQGSTDTQYFGPGTRLTVL.

For this clonotype: The library was prepared for alpha chains; this beta chain is a stray read, so its frequency means little. The chain links TRBV7-8 to TRBJ2-3, with D hard to call. The ends were cut back, 5 bases at V and 0 bases at J, with 12 bases in the middle. CDR1 is SGHVS and CDR2 is FQNEAQ in the germline V gene. This CDR3 has 15 residues. The CDR3 bases are TGTGCCAGCAGCAGGGATTCCTATAGCACAGATACGCAGTATTTT. It is translated as CASSRDSYSTDTQYF.

On this clonotype: Because the library targeted alpha chains, this beta chain is an off-target read whose size means little. The chain joins TRBV18 to TRBJ1-4, with 9 bases matching TRBD1. The trim removed 2 bases at V and 8 bases at J, leaving 3 bases unmatched. The CDR3 extends over 14 amino acids. Germline values: CDR1 KGHSH, CDR2 LQKENI. The CDR3 here is CASSPGTGPEKLFF. The DNA of the CDR3 is TGTGCCAGCTCACCAGGGACAGGGCCCGAAAAACTGTTTTTT.

As concerns this clonotype: Little can be read into the size of this beta chain, an off-target read in a library designed for alpha chains. This chain connects TRBV3-1 to TRBJ2-7; a possible D gene is TRBD2 (5 bases). The CDR3 extends over 14 amino acids. Trimming pared 5 bases from V and 0 bases from J, leaving 11 bases between. Germline V gene data show CDR1 as LGHDT and CDR2 as YNNKEL (reference sequence). The CDR3 spells CASSSGISSYEQYF. CDR3 DNA sequence: TGTGCCAGCAGCTCGGGGATCAGCTCCTACGAGCAGTACTTC.

About this clonotype itself: A library prepared for alpha chains yielded this beta chain as an off-target read; its size is of little meaning. Here the CDR3 reads CASSYSAGEKLFF. Here the CDR3 DNA reads TGTGCCAGCAGTTATTCTGCGGGCGAAAAACTGTTTTTT. This chain joins TRBV12-3 or TRBV12-4 and TRBJ1-4; D is unresolved. The CDR3 consists of 13 residues. V was cut by 4 bases and J by 8 bases, with 11 bases left in between.

Of note for this clonotype: The library was designed around alpha chains, so this beta chain is a stray read whose abundance carries little weight. The chain recombines TRBV6-6 with TRBJ2-7; D could derive from TRBD1 or TRBD2 (5 bases each). CDR1 and CDR2 (germline): MNHNY, SVGAGI (reference sequence). V was trimmed by 6 bases and J by 5 bases, leaving 20 bases between them. The CDR3 runs to 15 residues. CDR3 sequence reads: CASRPNRDQVHEQYF. For the CDR3, the DNA is TGTGCCAGCAGGCCCAACCGGGACCAGGTCCACGAGCAGTACTTC.

Worth noting for this clonotype: This beta chain turned up in a library designed for alpha chains; as an off-target read, its abundance says little. The chain has TRBV6-6 and TRBJ2-3; D ambiguous. The V end lost 6 bases, the J end lost 0 bases, and 13 bases lay between the germline ends. CDR1 is MNHNY and CDR2 is SVGAGI in the germline V gene (reference sequence). This CDR3 comprises 15 residues. CDR3 DNA sequence: TGTGCCAGCAGCAACGGGCGTTATAGCACAGATACGCAGTATTTT. Its translation: CASSNGRYSTDTQYF.

To note about this clonotype: As an off-target read in a library built for alpha chains, this beta chain has a frequency of little significance. V usage is TRBV5-1 and J usage is TRBJ2-3; D possibly uses TRBD1 or TRBD2 (7 bases each). This CDR3 contains 14 residues. The V gene lost 10 bases and the J gene lost 2 bases, with 17 bases spanning the gap. Germline loops: CDR1 SGHRS, CDR2 YFSETQ. The CDR3 region has the DNA TGCGCCGCCAGACAGGGAGGGAACACAGATACGCAGTATTTT. Translated, it gives CAARQGGNTDTQYF.

This clonotype was detected a few times. This beta chain is a stray read from a library made for alpha chains; its abundance is not meaningful. The rearrangement links TRBV6-1 to TRBJ2-7; TRBD2 aligns across 9 bases. Trimming took 4 bases from V and 7 from J; bases not matched to a gene: 8. This CDR3 contains 14 residues. CDR1 and CDR2 (germline): MNHNS, SASEGT. This chain's CDR3 is CASSAQLAGWEQYF. In DNA, the CDR3 is TGTGCCAGCAGTGCACAACTAGCGGGTTGGGAGCAGTACTTC.